A selection of T cell receptor beta chains follows, all from one sample in a study of beta chain features in type 1 diabetes. The table came from immunoSEQ multiplex PCR; TCRdb's copy has only in-frame clones and leaves some out. The repertoire holds hundreds of thousands of clones, with more than 13% as singletons. The sequenced sample consisted of naive CD4+ T cells from blood. The receptors were sampled from a man younger than 35 with type 1 diabetes. Both conserved end residues are part of each CDR3. A D gene is named only where the DNA matches it firmly. Part of the rows lack a size; the others show once, few, many or a class for expanded clones.

J | D | size | V | DNA | CDR3
TRBJ1-1 | NA | NA | TRBV9 | TGTGCCAGCAGCCCCCGAGGGGGATTGATGAACACTGAAGCTTTCTTT | CASSPRGGLMNTEAFF
TRBJ2-2 | TRBD1 | NA | TRBV2 | TGTGCCAGCAGAGACAGGGGAACCGGGGAGCTGTTTTTT | CASRDRGTGELFF
TRBJ1-6 | TRBD1 | NA | TRBV28 | TGTGCCAGCAGCTCAGCCTCGGACAGGATTTGGTCCCTCCACTTT | CASSSASDRIWSLHF
TRBJ2-4 | NA | few | TRBV9 | TGTGCCAGCAGCCCCCCCGGGTCACCAGGTAGCATTCAGTACTTC | CASSPPGSPGSIQYF
TRBJ2-7 | NA | NA | TRBV6-1 | TGTGCCAGCAGCCGACAGACTTCGTCCTACGAGCAGTACTTC | CASSRQTSSYEQYF
TRBJ2-7 | NA | NA | TRBV6-5 | TGTGCCACCAAGACAGGTCCCTCCTACGAGCAGTACTTC | CATKTGPSYEQYF
TRBJ1-3 | NA | few | TRBV9 | TGTGCCAGCAGCACGGGACAAGCAGTCGGGAACACCATATATTTT | CASSTGQAVGNTIYF
TRBJ2-5 | NA | NA | TRBV7-2 | TGTGCCAGCAGCTTAGGTTTGCACCAAGAGACCCAGTACTTC | CASSLGLHQETQYF
TRBJ2-5 | NA | few | TRBV5-1 | TGCGCCAGCAGCCAGCGGACGCATCAAGAGACCCAGTACTTC | CASSQRTHQETQYF
TRBJ2-7 | NA | NA | TRBV29-1 | TGCAGCGTTGAGGCGGACACCGCCTCCTACGAGCAGTACTTC | CSVEADTASYEQYF
TRBJ2-7 | TRBD2 | few | TRBV7-2 | TGTGCCAGCAGCTCGGGACTAGCGGGCCTCGTAATGGGGCAGTACTTC | CASSSGLAGLVMGQYF
TRBJ2-5 | NA | few | TRBV5-1 | TGCGCCAGCAGAGAGACGGAGACCCAGTACTTC | CASRETETQYF
TRBJ2-7 | NA | NA | TRBV11-2 | TGTGCCAGCAGCTTAGTCGGCCAGTCCTACGAGCAGTACTTC | CASSLVGQSYEQYF
TRBJ2-5 | NA | NA | TRBV2 | TGTGCCAGCAGTCTCGGGATGCTCGTGGAGACCCAGTACTTC | CASSLGMLVETQYF
TRBJ1-2 | NA | few | TRBV11-2 | TGTGCCAGCAGCTCCAGGACTGGGTCCCATGGCTACACCTTC | CASSSRTGSHGYTF
TRBJ1-2 | NA | few | TRBV29-1 | TGCAGCGTTTGTCAGAACTATGGCTACACCTTC | CSVCQNYGYTF
TRBJ2-1 | NA | NA | TRBV27 | TGTGCCAGCAGTTTAACTAGAGTCTACAATGAGCAGTTCTTC | CASSLTRVYNEQFF
TRBJ1-1 | NA | few | TRBV27 | TGTGCCAGCGTGAACACTGAAGCTTTCTTT | CASVNTEAFF
TRBJ2-1 | NA | few | TRBV30 | TGTGCCGGGAAGGGGGCCTACAATGAGCAGTTCTTC | CAGKGAYNEQFF
TRBJ2-1 | NA | NA | TRBV2 | TGTGCCAGCAGTGAAGCAGGCAGGGCCCCGTTCTTC | CASSEAGRAPFF
TRBJ1-2 | TRBD1 | NA | TRBV2 | TGTGCCAGCAGTCCACCGGGACAGGGTGCTAACTATGGCTACACCTTC | CASSPPGQGANYGYTF
TRBJ2-3 | TRBD2 | NA | TRBV5-1 | TGCGCCAGCAGCGATCGGGGGGACACAGATACGCAGTATTTT | CASSDRGDTDTQYF
TRBJ2-2 | TRBD1 | NA | TRBV11-3 | TGTGCCAGCAGCGATACAGGGGGAACCGGGGAGCTGTTTTTT | CASSDTGGTGELFF
TRBJ1-4 | NA | few | TRBV9 | TGTGCCAGCAGCGACCGGGCCTCGGATGAAAAACTGTTTTTT | CASSDRASDEKLFF
TRBJ2-7 | NA | few | TRBV10-2 | TGCGCCAGCAGGCCCGACCCCCTTTACGAGCAGTACTTC | CASRPDPLYEQYF
TRBJ2-2 | NA | NA | TRBV15 | TGTGCCACCAGCAGAGATCTGGGAATCGGGGAGCTGTTTTTT | CATSRDLGIGELFF
TRBJ2-6 | TRBD1 | few | TRBV19 | TGTGCCAGTAGTATCTACTCAGGGGGAGCTGGGGCCAACGTCCTGACTTTC | CASSIYSGGAGANVLTF
TRBJ2-3 | TRBD2 | NA | TRBV2 | TGTGCCATCGGGAGGAGTTTCGGCACAGATACGCAGTATTTT | CAIGRSFGTDTQYF
TRBJ2-3 | TRBD1 | few | TRBV9 | TGTGCCAGCAGCAAGGGGGCATGGCCCGCGGGCACAGATACGCAGTATTTT | CASSKGAWPAGTDTQYF
TRBJ2-5 | NA | NA | TRBV18 | TGTGCCAGCTCACCACTTGGCCACCAAGAGACCCAGTACTTC | CASSPLGHQETQYF
TRBJ2-3 | NA | NA | TRBV6-1 | TGTGCCAGCAGTCGACGACAGCTTAGCACAGATACGCAGTATTTT | CASSRRQLSTDTQYF
TRBJ1-5 | NA | NA | TRBV19 | TGTGCCAGTAGACAGAACCATAGCAATCAGCCCCAGCATTTT | CASRQNHSNQPQHF
TRBJ2-1 | NA | few | TRBV5-5 | TGTGCCAGCAGCTCAAGAGGGGTCAATGAGCAGTTCTTC | CASSSRGVNEQFF
TRBJ2-5 | TRBD1 | NA | TRBV25-1 | TGTGCCAGCAGTGCCAGGGCCGGGACAGGGGTAGAGACCCAGTACTTC | CASSARAGTGVETQYF
TRBJ2-7 | NA | NA | TRBV30 | TGTGCCTGGAGTGTACCAAGAGGAGTGGTAAACTTC | CAWSVPRGVVNF
TRBJ1-1 | NA | NA | TRBV29-1 | TGCAGCGTAGAGCGGACATTGAACACTGAAGCTTTCTTT | CSVERTLNTEAFF
TRBJ2-3 | NA | NA | TRBV29-1 | TGCAGCGCCCAGGACAGAACAGATACGCAGTATTTT | CSAQDRTDTQYF
TRBJ2-5 | NA | few | TRBV30 | TGTGCTGGAGGTGGCAGATACCAAGAGACCCAGTACTTC | CAGGGRYQETQYF
TRBJ2-5 | TRBD2 | NA | TRBV7-9 | TGTGCCAGCACAGGGACTAGCACCTCGGGGACCCAGTACTTC | CASTGTSTSGTQYF
TRBJ2-7 | NA | NA | TRBV5-4 | TGTGCCAGCAGCTTGGAGGTGGGCAGGGAACACGAGCAGTACTTC | CASSLEVGREHEQYF
TRBJ2-2 | NA | NA | TRBV30 | TGTGCCTGGAGTGTTGACTCCGGGGAGCTGTTTTTT | CAWSVDSGELFF
TRBJ1-4 | TRBD1 | NA | TRBV5-6 | TGTGCCAGCAGCCCGGGACAGCGAACTAATGAAAAACTGTTTTTT | CASSPGQRTNEKLFF
TRBJ2-5 | NA | NA | TRBV10-3 | TGTGCCATCAGTGAGTTAGCCCGGGACAAGACCCAGTACTTC | CAISELARDKTQYF
TRBJ1-4 | NA | NA | TRBV30 | TGTGCCTGGAGAAGTCTCCAGGGGTTAGAGGAAAAACTGTTTTTT | CAWRSLQGLEEKLFF
TRBJ2-5 | TRBD2 | few | TRBV5-4 | TGTGCCAGCAGCTCGGAGACTAGCGGGGGGGCCGAGGCAGAGACCCAGTACTTC | CASSSETSGGAEAETQYF
TRBJ2-1 | TRBD2 | few | TRBV28 | TGTGCCAGCAGTGACTGGACTAGCGGGGACCTCAATGAGCAGTTCTTC | CASSDWTSGDLNEQFF
TRBJ2-2 | TRBD2 | NA | TRBV7-9 | TGTGCCAGCAGCCCTGCGTGGACTAGCGGGACCAGGACCGGGGAGCTGTTTTTT | CASSPAWTSGTRTGELFF
TRBJ1-5 | NA | NA | TRBV7-9 | TGTGCCAGCAGCCTAGATCCGGCATCATCTAGCAATCAGCCCCAGCATTTT | CASSLDPASSSNQPQHF
TRBJ2-7 | TRBD2 | few | TRBV7-9 | TGTGCCAGCAGCTGGTCCGGGACTAGTTCAGGCGAGCAGTACTTC | CASSWSGTSSGEQYF